These T cell receptor beta chains were read from a single sample in a study of cytomegalovirus exposure and HLA in healthy donors. Produced via immunoSEQ multiplex PCR; TCRdb's table is partial and in-frame only. This table has about 80,000 clones, more than 60% appearing once. Material: PBMCs. These receptors came from a human donor in good health. Each CDR3 is given with its conserved first and last residue. D genes are given only for firm matches. Expanded clones are given a class, and other clones once, few, many or no size at all.

>.|TRBV10-2|few|TRBJ1-2
CASSDPQNYGYTF
TGCGCCAGCAGTGACCCCCAGAACTATGGCTACACCTTC
>TRBD2|TRBV18|few|TRBJ2-7
CASNGGGSEQYF
TGTGCCAGCAACGGGGGGGGTTCCGAGCAGTACTTC
>TRBD1|TRBV7-2|.|TRBJ2-1
CASTPRGLLGNEQFF
TGTGCCAGCACCCCTAGGGGGCTACTTGGGAATGAGCAGTTCTTC
>.|TRBV4-1|.|TRBJ2-2
CASSHQGLNTGELFF
TGCGCCAGCAGCCACCAGGGACTCAACACCGGGGAGCTGTTTTTT
>TRBD1|TRBV7-9|.|TRBJ1-2
CASSETGVGGYTF
TGTGCCAGCAGTGAAACAGGGGTGGGGGGCTACACCTTC
>TRBD1|TRBV5-1|.|TRBJ2-5
CASSPDRGIWETQYF
TGCGCCAGCAGCCCCGACAGGGGCATATGGGAGACCCAGTACTTC
>.|TRBV6-6|.|TRBJ1-2
CASSYSRSGDGYTF
TGTGCCAGCAGTTACTCGAGGTCCGGTGATGGCTACACCTTC
>TRBD1|TRBV4-1|.|TRBJ2-7
CASSPRDSYEQYF
TGCGCCAGCAGCCCAAGGGACAGTTACGAGCAGTACTTC
>.|TRBV4-1|.|TRBJ1-2
CASSQVGQFYGYPF
TGCGCCAGCAGCCAAGTTGGACAGTTTTATGGCTACCCCTTC
>TRBD1|TRBV7-9|.|TRBJ1-2
CASSSKSTGRRGYTF
TGTGCCAGCAGCTCCAAGTCGACAGGGCGACGTGGCTACACCTTC
>.|TRBV5-1|.|TRBJ2-5
CASSLIADQETQYF
TGCGCCAGCAGCTTGATAGCGGACCAAGAGACCCAGTACTTC
>.|TRBV6-5|.|TRBJ1-1
CASSTSVGLSTEAFF
.
>.|TRBV7-2|.|TRBJ1-5
CASNYIGALYSNQPQHF
TGTGCCAGCAACTATATCGGCGCCCTTTATAGCAATCAGCCCCAGCATTTT
>.|TRBV10-1|.|TRBJ1-5
CASSEAQGEPQHF
TGCGCCAGCAGTGAGGCCCAGGGTGAGCCCCAGCATTTT
>.|TRBV6-5|.|TRBJ1-4
CAGSYGGNGGEKLFF
TGTGCCGGTAGTTACGGGGGGAATGGGGGTGAAAAACTGTTTTTT
>.|TRBV5-1|.|TRBJ2-5
CASSSAGNQETQYF
TGCGCCAGCAGCTCCGCAGGAAACCAAGAGACCCAGTACTTC
>.|TRBV14|.|TRBJ1-1
CASSGGGLPRNTEAFF
TGTGCCAGCAGCGGCGGGGGGTTACCTAGGAACACTGAAGCTTTCTTT
>.|TRBV7-2|.|TRBJ1-1
CASSFVGRAPGNTEAFF
TGTGCCAGCAGCTTCGTAGGGAGGGCCCCGGGGAACACTGAAGCTTTCTTT
>.|TRBV20-1|.|TRBJ1-4
CSAAVEEKLFF
TGCAGTGCTGCTGTGGAGGAAAAACTGTTTTTT
>TRBD1|TRBV15|.|TRBJ2-7
CATSRGLGTVSPYEQYF
TGTGCCACCAGCAGAGGCCTCGGGACAGTGAGCCCCTACGAGCAGTACTTC
>.|TRBV5-1|.|TRBJ2-7
CASSLEQAPHEQYF
TGCGCCAGCAGCTTGGAACAGGCTCCCCACGAGCAGTACTTC
>TRBD1|TRBV2|.|TRBJ2-7
CASRTGLGRGEQYF
TGTGCCAGCCGGACAGGGCTAGGGCGAGGCGAGCAGTACTTC
>TRBD1|TRBV2|once|TRBJ2-3
CASSEGTGHTDTQYF
TGTGCCAGCAGTGAAGGGACAGGGCACACAGATACGCAGTATTTT
>.|TRBV7-2|few|TRBJ2-2
CASSFSGTGELFF
TGTGCCAGCAGCTTTTCGGGAACCGGGGAGCTGTTTTTT